The text below deals with one T cell receptor (beta chain). Its antigen is currently unknown. Assay: immunoSEQ multiplex PCR; the TCRdb copy retains only in-frame clones and omits some. The sample carries under 40,000 clones, approximately 90% recorded once. This sample is drawn from a study of chemoradiotherapy in HPV16-positive cancers. Study findings and constraints: HPV-responsive T-cell expansion during chemoradiotherapy was linked to improved recurrence-free survival in HPV16-positive patients.

Sequencing was performed on blood, taken from a patient who underwent chemoradiotherapy. The clonotype comes from a human donor with HPV-associated anogenital cancer.

DNA for the CDR3: TGTGCCAGCAGCAAAACAGGGGATGCCTACGAGCAGTACTTC. It codes for CASSKTGDAYEQYF. The chain combines TRBV27 with TRBJ2-7; TRBD1 matches 7 bases. This CDR3 is built from 14 residues. Germline assignment: CDR1 MNHEY and CDR2 SMNVEV (reference sequence). J was trimmed by 2 bases and V by 6 bases; bases with no gene match: 7.